One sample yielded the 7 T cell receptor beta chains listed below, sequenced in a study of blood T cell repertoires in COVID-19. The repertoire was sequenced with immunoSEQ multiplex PCR; TCRdb's copy has only in-frame clones and lacks some. The table has under 300,000 clones, roughly 82% seen once; the top ten hold nearly 5%. The specimen sequenced was peripheral blood. The origin of the receptors is a woman older than 75 with active or convalescent COVID-19.

The J gene is TRBJ1-5, the V gene TRBV6-1; weak D call: TRBD1 (5 bases). The germline V gene has CDR1 MNHNS and CDR2 SASEGT. V gave up 3 bases and J gave up 6 bases, with 12 bases separating them. The CDR3 runs 14 residues. CDR3 nucleotides: TGTGCCAGCAGTGAGTCCCAGGGTCGTCAGCCCCAGCATTTT. Protein: CASSESQGRQPQHF.

V is TRBV5-4 and J is TRBJ1-1; D call uncertain. V lost 3 bases to trimming and J lost 4 bases, with 16 bases between them. This CDR3 is built from 15 residues. Germline CDR1 reads SGHNT; CDR2 reads YYREEE (reference sequence). In DNA, the CDR3 is TGTGCCAGCAGCTCGACGCAGGCAACGGCCACTGAAGCTTTCTTT. Translation gives CASSSTQATATEAFF.

The chain employs TRBV20-1 and TRBJ1-2; the D gene is possibly TRBD1 (5 bases). V was shortened by 3 bases and J by 8 bases, with 10 bases between the two germline ends. CDR3 size: 11 residues. Germline values: CDR1 DFQATT, CDR2 SNEGSKA (reference sequence). CDR3 protein: CSARGLLGYTF. The DNA for the CDR3 is TGCAGTGCTAGGGGGCTCCTCGGCTACACCTTC.

This chain uses TRBV28 with TRBJ2-5; the match to TRBD1 covers 8 bases. This CDR3 is built from 15 residues. Losses at the gene ends were 4 bases for V and 1 base for J; bases not matched to a gene: 5. Germline V lookup: CDR1 MDHEN, CDR2 SYDVKM. The CDR3 sequence is CASSSAGGGQETQYF. The CDR3, as DNA: TGTGCCAGCAGTTCGGCAGGGGGCGGCCAAGAGACCCAGTACTTC.

The V and J genes are TRBV2 and TRBJ1-1; D uncertain. The CDR3 extends over 11 amino acids. Trimming stripped 8 bases from V and 2 bases from J, with 6 bases between. Per the germline V gene, CDR1 is SNHLY and CDR2 is FYNNEI. In nucleotides, the CDR3 is TGTGCCAGCCTAGCTAACACTGAAGCTTTCTTT. This codes for CASLANTEAFF.

The chain couples TRBV3-1 (or the pseudogene TRBV3-2) to TRBJ1-1; D call uncertain. The CDR3 is 14 residues long. CDR1 is LGHDT, CDR2 YNNKEL, per germline (reference sequence). V was cut by 1 base and J by 10 bases, with 16 bases left in between. In DNA form, the CDR3 reads TGTGCCAGCAGCCAAGTTGGAGCGGAAGCAGGAGCTTTCTTT. Protein: CASSQVGAEAGAFF.

This chain uses TRBV30 with TRBJ1-1, with D possibly being TRBD1 (5 bases). The V gene lost 6 bases and the J gene lost 3 bases, with 32 bases spanning the gap. CDR1 is GTSNPN and CDR2 is SVGIG in the germline V gene (reference sequence). CDR3 length equals 19 residues. CDR3 DNA sequence: TGTGCCTGCAGATCCAAATCGCGGGGGGAGGGTTTTTTTGACACTGAAGCTTTCTTT. It is translated as CACRSKSRGEGFFDTEAFF.